The 28 T cell receptor beta chains below come from one sample, sequenced in a study of blood T cell repertoires in COVID-19. Profiled with immunoSEQ multiplex PCR; TCRdb holds only in-frame clones, not every one. Of 30,000 to 35,000 clones listed, roughly nine tenths are singletons. Sequences were obtained from peripheral blood. These receptors all stem from a human donor with active COVID-19. The donor label of this sample is uncertain.

The table lists this clone with a count of one. The chain links TRBV6-5 to TRBJ1-5, with a possible D match to TRBD1 (6 bases). From germline, CDR1 is MNHEY and CDR2 SVGAGI. The CDR3 is 15 amino acids. V gave up 6 bases and J gave up 3 bases, with 15 bases separating them. The CDR3 reads CASSNRVDNNQPQHF. DNA for the CDR3: TGTGCCAGCAGCAACAGGGTCGACAACAATCAGCCCCAGCATTTT.

The J gene is TRBJ2-3, the V gene TRBV27; TRBD2 might be the D (6 bases). The CDR3 is 15 residues long. V was pared by 3 bases and J by 0 bases, with 10 bases between. Germline V gene lookup returns CDR1 MNHEY and CDR2 SMNVEV (reference sequence). CDR3 sequence: CASSLGGVSTDTQYF. The CDR3 coding sequence is TGTGCCAGCAGTTTGGGCGGGGTTAGCACAGATACGCAGTATTTT.

V gene TRBV4-2 combines with J gene TRBJ2-4, with D possibly matching TRBD2 (5 bases). CDR3 size: 12 residues. Germline loops: CDR1 LGHNA, CDR2 YNFKEQ. Trimming took 0 bases from V and 9 from J, leaving 6 bases between them. The CDR3 region has the DNA TGTGCCAGCAGCCAAGATCGGGGCATTCAGTACTTC. It specifies CASSQDRGIQYF.

The table lists this clone with a count of one. CDR3 nucleotides: TGTGCCAGCAGATTGACAGGGCGAAGCTATGGCTACACCTTC. It codes for CASRLTGRSYGYTF. The J gene is TRBJ1-2, the V gene TRBV3-1 (or the pseudogene TRBV3-2); 7 nucleotides align to TRBD1. The CDR3 spans 14 residues. Trimming cost V 6 bases and J 4 bases; bases outside gene matches: 8. Germline assignment: CDR1 LGHDT and CDR2 YNNKEL (reference sequence).

The V gene is TRBV3-1 (or the pseudogene TRBV3-2), the J gene TRBJ2-6, with 8 bases matching TRBD1. This CDR3 spans 16 amino acids. Trimming removed 4 bases from V and 3 bases from J; junction bases left unmatched: 5. Germline CDR1 reads LGHDT; CDR2 reads YNNKEL (reference sequence). The CDR3 region has the DNA TGTGCCAGCAGCCCACAGGGGGTGGGTGGGGCCAACGTCCTGACTTTC. This encodes CASSPQGVGGANVLTF.

CDR3 sequence (DNA): TGTGCCAGCAGCCAAATTAGCGGGGGGGACTATACGCAGTATTTT. Translation gives CASSQISGGDYTQYF. V usage is TRBV7-3 and J usage is TRBJ2-3, with 11 bases that match TRBD2. J was trimmed by 7 bases and V by 5 bases; bases with no gene match: 8. Per the germline V gene, CDR1 is SGHTA and CDR2 is FQGTGA. The CDR3 length is 15 residues.

This clone was detected a few times. The chain has TRBV7-2 and TRBJ1-5; D is undetermined. Trimming left V 1 base short and J 8 bases short, with 12 bases between. This CDR3 region has 14 residues. Germline lookup yields CDR1 SGHTA and CDR2 FQGNSA. DNA for the CDR3: TGTGCCAGCAGCTTAGATGGGCGCCCGGAGCCCCAGCATTTT. It yields the protein CASSLDGRPEPQHF.

The V gene is TRBV6-2 or TRBV6-3, the J gene TRBJ1-1; maybe TRBD1 (5 bases). The CDR3 loop spans 14 amino acids. The germline V and J ends were trimmed by 5 bases and 4 bases, with 14 bases remaining between them. Germline CDR1 is MNHEY and CDR2 is SVGEGT. CDR3 in DNA: TGTGCCAGCAGTGTCTCCGGGGGGACCACTGAAGCTTTCTTT. The encoded protein is CASSVSGGTTEAFF.

The sample holds a few counts of this clone. The CDR3 sequence: CASSEASEKSSTDTQYF. CDR3 nucleotides: TGTGCCAGCAGTGAGGCTAGCGAGAAATCTAGCACAGATACGCAGTATTTT. The J gene is TRBJ2-3, the V gene TRBV2, with D possibly matching TRBD2 (6 bases). This CDR3 region has 17 residues. V lost 3 bases and J lost 0, with 16 bases in between. The germline CDR1 and CDR2 sequences are SNHLY and FYNNEI.

The V gene is TRBV12-3 or TRBV12-4, the J gene TRBJ1-1, with D perhaps matching TRBD1 (5 bases). Trimming removed 6 bases at V and 5 bases at J, with 13 bases between. The CDR3 extends over 13 amino acids. The CDR3 nucleotides are TGTGCCAGCAGCCACGGGGGGGGGACTGAAGCTTTCTTT. Protein: CASSHGGGTEAFF.

As concerns this clone: An end of the junction differs from the germline gene, which may be a read error. This sample includes further DNA sequences coding for the same CDR3. The rearrangement uses TRBV6-5 and TRBJ2-7; 7 nucleotides align to TRBD2. Germline V gene data show CDR1 as MNHEY and CDR2 as SVGAGI. The CDR3 runs 12 residues. The CDR3 DNA sequence: TGTGCCAGCTATGCGGGAGTGGGCGAGCAGTACTTT. Protein product: CASYAGVGEQYF.

V usage is TRBV7-9 and J usage is TRBJ2-5; 8 nucleotides line up with TRBD1. CDR3 length: 16 amino acids. CDR1 is SEHNR, CDR2 FQNEAQ, per germline (reference sequence). Trimming at V came to 2 bases and at J to 5 bases, leaving 10 bases not matched to a gene. CDR3 bases: TGTGCCAGCAGCTTATACGAAGGACAGGGACGGGAGACCCAGTACTTC. Its protein product is CASSLYEGQGRETQYF.

V is TRBV19 and J is TRBJ2-3; 7 nucleotides line up with TRBD2. V lost 5 bases to trimming and J lost 8 bases; unmatched junction nucleotides: 13. The CDR3 covers 15 residues. CDR1 is LNHDA, CDR2 SQIVND, per germline (reference sequence). The CDR3 DNA follows: TGTGCCAGTAGTGTCGCCGGACTAGGAGGAGGTACGCAGTATTTT. Residues: CASSVAGLGGGTQYF.

This chain connects TRBV14 to TRBJ2-5; 8 bases fit TRBD2. The V gene's germline CDR1 is SGHDN and CDR2 FVKESK. J lost 4 bases, V lost 5 bases, and 15 bases had no gene match. CDR3 length: 17 amino acids. The CDR3 here is CASSVQMAGGAGETQYF. The CDR3 coding sequence is TGTGCCAGCAGCGTTCAGATGGCCGGGGGGGCCGGAGAGACCCAGTACTTC. The full variable domain, its missing parts supplied by reference TRBV14 and TRBJ2-5, is EAGVTQFPSHSVIEKGQTVTLRCDPISGHDNLYWYRRVMGKEIKFLLHFVKESKQDESGMPNNRFLAERTGGTYSTLKVQPAELEDSGVYFCASSVQMAGGAGETQYFGPGTRLLVL.

CDR3 in DNA: TGTGCCAGCAGCTTCCGGGACAGGGCTTACGAGCAGTACTTC. Its translation: CASSFRDRAYEQYF. This chain links TRBV11-1 with TRBJ2-7; 9 bases align to TRBD1. The CDR3 is 14 residues long. CDR1 SGHAT and CDR2 FQDESV come from the germline V gene (reference sequence). V lost 3 bases, J lost 4 bases, and 4 bases stayed unmatched.

The J gene is TRBJ1-4, the V gene TRBV15; D possibly corresponds to TRBD1 (5 bases). V lost 0 bases, J lost 6 bases, and 14 bases lay in between. Germline V gives CDR1 LNHNV, CDR2 YYDKDF (reference sequence). The CDR3 has 16 amino acids. CDR3 residues: CATSRDLGVGDEKLFF. The CDR3 DNA sequence: TGTGCCACCAGCAGAGATCTAGGGGTTGGGGATGAAAAACTGTTTTTT.

The chain links TRBV7-2 to TRBJ2-5, with D unclear. This CDR3 spans 12 amino acids. Germline lookup yields CDR1 SGHTA and CDR2 FQGNSA. The V and J ends lost 5 bases and 4 bases respectively, with 8 bases between them. CDR3 nucleotide sequence: TGTGCCAGCAGCCCCTACCGAGAGACCCAGTACTTC. It yields the protein CASSPYRETQYF.

This chain links TRBV24-1 with TRBJ1-1; 9 nucleotides line up with TRBD1. CDR1 is KGHDR and CDR2 is SFDVKD in the germline V gene. The CDR3 length is 13 residues. Losses at the gene ends were 12 bases for V and 7 bases for J; bases not matched to a gene: 11. CDR3 in amino acids: CASKGQGSSEAFF. CDR3 bases: TGTGCCTCCAAGGGACAGGGAAGCAGTGAAGCTTTCTTT.

The CDR3 reads CASSVGTGDGYTF. DNA for the CDR3: TGTGCCAGCAGTGTCGGGACAGGGGATGGCTACACCTTC. The rearrangement uses TRBV27 and TRBJ1-2; 10 bases match TRBD1. Germline V gene data show CDR1 as MNHEY and CDR2 as SMNVEV (reference sequence). J gave up 6 bases and V 5 bases, and 3 bases lay outside the gene matches. The CDR3 has 13 amino acids.

The chain couples TRBV9 to TRBJ2-5, with 9 positions matching TRBD2. J lost 5 bases, V lost 4 bases, and 3 bases had no gene match. The CDR3 runs to 13 residues. Germline V CDR1 and CDR2: SGDLS, YYNGEE. CDR3: CASSPAGGETQYF. As DNA, the CDR3 is TGTGCCAGCAGCCCAGCGGGGGGCGAGACCCAGTACTTC.

The rearrangement uses TRBV28 and TRBJ2-1; 7 bases are shared with TRBD1. Trimming removed 5 bases from V and 10 bases from J; junction bases left unmatched: 11. The germline V gene has CDR1 MDHEN and CDR2 SYDVKM. There are 14 residues in the CDR3. CDR3 bases: TGTGCCAGCAGTATCCTCCAGACAGGGCCAGAGCAGTTCTTC. It specifies CASSILQTGPEQFF.

This rearrangement joins TRBV7-9 to TRBJ2-7; D gene unclear. CDR1 is SEHNR, CDR2 FQNEAQ, per germline (reference sequence). The CDR3 runs 12 residues. Trimming pared 5 bases from V and 3 bases from J, leaving 8 bases between. CDR3 region: CASSRQDYEQYF. CDR3 bases: TGTGCCAGCAGCCGTCAGGACTACGAGCAGTACTTC.

This CDR3 reads CASSFGEVDEQYF. In DNA, the CDR3 is TGTGCCAGCAGCTTTGGGGAGGTAGACGAGCAGTACTTC. The rearrangement links TRBV11-1 to TRBJ2-7; TRBD2 might be the D (6 bases). There are 13 residues in the CDR3. Germline loops: CDR1 SGHAT, CDR2 FQDESV (reference sequence). V lost 3 bases, J lost 5 bases, and 11 bases lay in between.

The chain couples TRBV19 to TRBJ2-1, with D possibly being TRBD1 (5 bases). This CDR3 comprises 17 residues. Per the germline V gene, CDR1 is LNHDA and CDR2 is SQIVND (reference sequence). The germline V and J ends were trimmed by 7 bases and 5 bases, with 24 bases remaining between them. The CDR3 DNA is TGTGCCAGTACCTCAATCTACAGGAACTTAGGGAACAATGAGCAGTTCTTC. It yields the protein CASTSIYRNLGNNEQFF.

V is TRBV7-2 and J is TRBJ2-5; 11 bases line up with TRBD2. The CDR3 sequence is 16 residues long. V lost 1 base, J lost 2 bases, and 3 bases stayed unmatched. Germline CDR1 reads SGHTA; CDR2 reads FQGNSA. CDR3 DNA: TGTGCCAGCAGCTTAGTAGCGGGGGGGACACAAGAGACCCAGTACTTC. Protein sequence: CASSLVAGGTQETQYF.

This clone came up once. The CDR3 sequence is CSVEAGDYEQYF. The CDR3 DNA is TGCAGCGTTGAAGCGGGTGACTACGAGCAGTACTTC. This sequence joins TRBV29-1 and TRBJ2-7; D unclear. Germline lookup yields CDR1 SQVTM and CDR2 ANQGSEA. Between the trimmed V and J ends, which lost 1 base and 3 bases, there was a span of 7 bases. The CDR3 spans 12 residues.

CDR3 region: CASSQNPTGSEAFF. CDR3 DNA: TGTGCCAGCAGCCAAAACCCGACAGGGTCTGAAGCTTTCTTT. The V call is TRBV3-1 (or the pseudogene TRBV3-2), the J call TRBJ1-1, with 7 positions matching TRBD1. Germline V gene data show CDR1 as LGHDT and CDR2 as YNNKEL (reference sequence). The CDR3 runs to 14 residues. The trim removed 2 bases at V and 6 bases at J, leaving 6 bases unmatched.

V and J are TRBV21-1 and TRBJ1-3; whether TRBD1, the table's D call, matches the DNA was not checked. TRBV21-1 is labeled a pseudogene. The length of the CDR3 is 16 residues. CDR3 region: CASSPSQGSSGNTIYF. The CDR3 coding sequence is TGTGCCAGCAGCCCCTCACAGGGCTCCTCTGGAAACACCATATATTTT.